The T cell receptor (beta chain) under discussion was sequenced for a study of monozygotic twins with inflammatory bowel disease. TCRdb reprocessed the 5' RACE reads; each CDR3 protein has one entry and no DNA is given. The listing records 330,000 or so distinct CDR3 sequences. Material for sequencing was blood. The sequence derives from a human donor with ulcerative colitis or Crohn's disease, or a healthy co-twin of an affected twin (not recorded which).

CDR3: CASSLANRGLLNTIYF. V gene TRBV7-9 combines with J gene TRBJ1-3; lacking DNA, the TRBD1 call made by TCRdb goes unchecked. Germline V gives CDR1 SEHNR, CDR2 FQNEAQ (reference sequence). This CDR3 has 16 amino acids.